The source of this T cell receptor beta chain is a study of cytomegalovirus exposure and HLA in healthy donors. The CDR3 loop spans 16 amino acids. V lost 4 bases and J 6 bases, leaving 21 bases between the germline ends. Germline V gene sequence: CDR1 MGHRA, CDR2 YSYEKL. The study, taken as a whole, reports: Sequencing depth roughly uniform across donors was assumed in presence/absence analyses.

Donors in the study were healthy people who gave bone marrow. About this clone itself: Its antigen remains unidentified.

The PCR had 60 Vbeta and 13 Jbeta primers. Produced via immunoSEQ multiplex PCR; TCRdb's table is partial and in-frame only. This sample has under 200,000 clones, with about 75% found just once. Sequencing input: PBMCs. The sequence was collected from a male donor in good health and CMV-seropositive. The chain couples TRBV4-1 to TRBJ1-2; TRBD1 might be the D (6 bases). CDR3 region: CASSLNLGAPGDGYTF. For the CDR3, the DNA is TGCGCCAGCAGCCTGAATTTGGGGGCCCCAGGGGATGGCTACACCTTC.